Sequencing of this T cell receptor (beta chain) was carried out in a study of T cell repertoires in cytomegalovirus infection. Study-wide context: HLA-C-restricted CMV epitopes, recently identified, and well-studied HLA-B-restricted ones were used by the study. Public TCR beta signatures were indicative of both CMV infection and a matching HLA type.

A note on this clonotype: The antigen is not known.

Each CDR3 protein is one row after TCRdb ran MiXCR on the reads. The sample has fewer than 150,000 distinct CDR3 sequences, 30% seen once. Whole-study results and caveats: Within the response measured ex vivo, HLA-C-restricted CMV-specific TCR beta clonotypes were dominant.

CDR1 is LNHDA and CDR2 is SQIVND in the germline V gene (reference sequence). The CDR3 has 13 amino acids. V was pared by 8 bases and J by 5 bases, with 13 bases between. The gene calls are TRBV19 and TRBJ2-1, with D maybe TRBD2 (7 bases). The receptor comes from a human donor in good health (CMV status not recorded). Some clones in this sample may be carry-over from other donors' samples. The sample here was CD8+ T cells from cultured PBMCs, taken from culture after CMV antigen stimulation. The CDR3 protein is CASAAGANNEQFF. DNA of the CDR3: TGTGCCAGTGCCGCGGGGGCTAACAATGAGCAGTTCTTC.